The 22 T cell receptor beta chains below were found in one sample sequenced in a study of T-cell memory formation after mild COVID-19. From the 5' RACE reads, TCRdb called clonotypes with MiXCR, one entry per CDR3 protein. The table shows a few hundred thousand distinct CDR3 sequences, with about 20% occurring only once. Sequencing used PBMCs or a T cell subset sorted from them (not recorded which). The receptors come from an adult woman who had mild COVID-19 (a few samples of this study predate the infection). Cell type and time point are not known.

This clonotype was counted only a few times. This chain connects TRBV7-6 to TRBJ2-1; no definite D call. Trimming cost V 1 base and J 4 bases, with 11 bases left between them. This CDR3 has 15 residues. Germline assignment: CDR1 SGHVS and CDR2 FNYEAQ. DNA for the CDR3: TGTGCCAGCAGCTTAGGTCGGTACCCTTACAATGAGCAGTTCTTC. This gives the protein CASSLGRYPYNEQFF.

In its sample, this clonotype was seen a few times. This rearrangement joins TRBV5-6 to TRBJ2-3; D call uncertain. Deletions cut 1 base from V and 4 bases from J, with 10 bases between. Germline V gene data show CDR1 as SGHDT and CDR2 as YYEEEE. This CDR3 region has 14 residues. The CDR3 nucleotides are TGTGCCAGCAGCTTGTTCCAGACCTCAGATACGCAGTATTTT. Translated, it gives CASSLFQTSDTQYF. Drawing the rest from reference TRBV5-6 and TRBJ2-3, the complete variable domain is DAGVTQSPTHLIKTRGQQVTLRCSPKSGHDTVSWYQQALGQGPQFIFQYYEEEERQRGNFPDRFSGHQFPNYSSELNVNALLLGDSALYLCASSLFQTSDTQYFGPGTRLTVL.

This clonotype has just a few counts. The V call is TRBV5-4, the J call TRBJ2-3; 11 positions agree with TRBD2. CDR3 length: 16 residues. J gave up 4 bases and V 4 bases, and 8 bases lay outside the gene matches. CDR1 is SGHNT, CDR2 YYREEE, per germline (reference sequence). As DNA, the CDR3 is TGTGCCAGCAGCCCGATAGCGGGAGGGCAATCAGATACGCAGTATTTT. As protein: CASSPIAGGQSDTQYF.

This chain uses TRBV4-3 with TRBJ2-3; 7 bases fit TRBD2. Per germline, CDR1 LGHNA and CDR2 YSLEER. After removal of 0 bases from V and 0 bases from J, the junction contained 6 bases not matched to a gene. The length of the CDR3 is 17 residues. As DNA, the CDR3 is TGCGCCAGCAGCCAAGAGGCGGGGGTTTCTAGCACAGATACGCAGTATTTT. This encodes CASSQEAGVSSTDTQYF.

The J gene is TRBJ2-1, the V gene TRBV11-2, with TRBD2 as a possible D gene (5 bases). Germline V gene lookup returns CDR1 SGHAT and CDR2 FQNNGV. The CDR3 totals 16 residues. Trimming shortened V by 4 bases and J by 1 base, and 14 bases separated the two germline ends. The CDR3 coding sequence is TGTGCCAGCAGCTACCAGGACTTCACTTCCTACAATGAGCAGTTCTTC. Translating gives CASSYQDFTSYNEQFF.

V and J are TRBV11-3 and TRBJ1-1, with D hard to call. The germline CDR1 and CDR2 sequences are SGHNT and YENEEA. There are 15 residues in the CDR3. The ends were cut back, 3 bases at V and 0 bases at J, with 11 bases in the middle. This chain's CDR3 is CASSLSQRLNTEAFF. The DNA for the CDR3 is TGTGCCAGCAGCTTGTCCCAGCGGCTGAACACTGAAGCTTTCTTT.

This clonotype came up a few times. The chain has TRBV6-1 and TRBJ2-7, with D tentatively TRBD1 (5 bases). The V gene's germline CDR1 is MNHNS and CDR2 SASEGT. V lost 6 bases and J 3 bases, leaving 15 bases between the germline ends. CDR3 length equals 14 residues. CDR3 sequence: CASRESGPLYEQYF. CDR3 nucleotides: TGTGCCAGCAGGGAATCAGGGCCCCTCTACGAGCAGTACTTC.

CDR3 bases: TGTGCCAGCAGTTGGGGACAGGGGTCTCAAGAGACCCAGTACTTC. Its protein is CASSWGQGSQETQYF. The chain links TRBV9 to TRBJ2-5; 10 nucleotides agree with TRBD1. Germline loops: CDR1 SGDLS, CDR2 YYNGEE. The CDR3 loop spans 15 amino acids. V gave up 5 bases and J gave up 2 bases; unmatched junction bases: 6.

This chain connects TRBV12-3 or TRBV12-4 to TRBJ2-1, with a tentative D call TRBD2 (5 bases). Trimming took 7 bases from V and 1 from J, leaving 11 bases between them. This CDR3 has 14 residues. CDR3 region: CASTVGGSYNEQFF. The CDR3 DNA sequence: TGTGCCAGCACCGTAGGAGGTTCCTACAATGAGCAGTTCTTC.

In this sample, this clonotype turned up many times. The rearrangement joins TRBV7-9 to TRBJ1-2; D is unclear. Per the germline V gene, CDR1 is SEHNR and CDR2 is FQNEAQ (reference sequence). The CDR3 is 11 residues long. The V end was cut by 4 bases, the J end by 4 bases, with 4 bases between. The CDR3 loop reads CASSSIYGYTF. For the CDR3, the DNA is TGTGCCAGCAGCTCCATCTATGGCTACACCTTC.

The chain links TRBV24-1 to TRBJ2-7; D ambiguous. Germline CDR1 reads KGHDR; CDR2 reads SFDVKD. The CDR3 spans 11 residues. Trimming took 8 bases from V and 6 from J, leaving 10 bases between them. For the CDR3, the DNA is TGTGCCACCAAGACACATCCCGAGCAGTACTTC. It encodes CATKTHPEQYF.

The V gene is TRBV6-6, the J gene TRBJ1-1, with D perhaps TRBD1 (6 bases). The germline gives CDR1 MNHNY, CDR2 SVGAGI (reference sequence). V was shortened by 3 bases and J by 1 base, with 21 bases between the two germline ends. This CDR3 has 18 residues. The CDR3 DNA reads as TGTGCCAGCAGTTATGGGGGGACAATAGGGAATCGGAACACTGAAGCTTTCTTT. It translates to CASSYGGTIGNRNTEAFF.

A few counts support this clonotype. The chain employs TRBV5-1 and TRBJ2-3, with 9 bases identical to TRBD1. The germline V gene encodes CDR1 SGHRS and CDR2 YFSETQ. The V segment lost 7 bases and the J segment 4 bases; nucleotides outside the gene matches: 7. CDR3 length: 14 amino acids. The CDR3 sequence: CASAPGQGADTQYF. In nucleotides, the CDR3 is TGCGCCAGCGCCCCGGGACAGGGTGCAGATACGCAGTATTTT.

The V gene is TRBV24-1, the J gene TRBJ2-1; D may be TRBD2 (5 bases). The CDR3 covers 14 residues. Per the germline V gene, CDR1 is KGHDR and CDR2 is SFDVKD. Trimming pared 2 bases from V and 3 bases from J, leaving 7 bases between. This CDR3 reads CATSDYEGYNEQFF. DNA of the CDR3: TGTGCCACCAGTGATTACGAGGGCTACAATGAGCAGTTCTTC.

This chain links TRBV24-1 with TRBJ2-7; TRBD1 matches 11 bases. The CDR3 runs 15 residues. Losses at the gene ends were 3 bases for V and 5 bases for J; bases not matched to a gene: 5. The germline gives CDR1 KGHDR, CDR2 SFDVKD. CDR3 region: CATSDPRTGGNEQYF. The CDR3 DNA reads TGTGCCACCAGTGATCCCCGGACAGGGGGCAACGAGCAGTACTTC.

The chain carries TRBV9 and TRBJ2-7; TRBD1 agrees at 11 bases. Germline-derived CDR1 and CDR2 are SGDLS and YYNGEE. Unmatched junction bases numbered 3, after V lost 1 base and J lost 0 bases. CDR3 length: 16 amino acids. The DNA of the CDR3 is TGTGCCAGCAGCGTATCCGGGACAGGGGGCTCCTACGAGCAGTACTTC. Translation: CASSVSGTGGSYEQYF. The entire variable domain, with the rest obtained from reference TRBV9 and TRBJ2-7, is as follows: DSGVTQTPKHLITATGQRVTLRCSPRSGDLSVYWYQQSLDQGLQFLIQYYNGEERAKGNILERFSAQQFPDLHSELNLSSLELGDSALYFCASSVSGTGGSYEQYFGPGTRLTVT.

Regarding this clonotype: Relative to the germline gene, one junction end is altered; a read error may explain this. The chain recombines TRBV12-3 or TRBV12-4 with TRBJ1-3; D gene uncertain. The CDR3 runs 8 residues. The CDR3 is CASSHRWF. The CDR3 region has the DNA TGTGCCAGCAGTCACCGGTGGTTT.

The table lists this clonotype with many counts. CDR3 bases: TGTGCCAGCAGCGGACCGGGGGGCGCCTCTAGCACAGATACGCAGTATTTT. As protein: CASSGPGGASSTDTQYF. This rearrangement joins TRBV5-4 to TRBJ2-3, with D perhaps matching TRBD2 (7 bases). Germline CDR1 reads SGHNT; CDR2 reads YYREEE (reference sequence). V lost 4 bases, J lost 0 bases, and 18 bases lay in between. The CDR3 consists of 17 residues.

This clonotype was observed a few times. The rearrangement links TRBV11-3 to TRBJ2-1; no clear D. The CDR3 has 14 residues. Trimming shortened V by 2 bases and J by 3 bases, and 8 bases separated the two germline ends. Germline CDR1 SGHNT, CDR2 YENEEA. The chain's CDR3 is CASSLYLGYNEQFF. The CDR3 bases are TGTGCCAGCAGCTTATATCTAGGCTACAATGAGCAGTTCTTC.

The CDR3 DNA follows: TGTGCCAGCAGCCAAGGGGGTATGTTTTCACCCCTCCACTTT. Its protein product is CASSQGGMFSPLHF. The gene calls are TRBV3-1 and TRBJ1-6; no clear D gene. The CDR3 runs 14 residues. Germline loops: CDR1 LGHDT, CDR2 YNNKEL (reference sequence). V was pared by 1 base and J by 9 bases, with 10 bases between.

In this sample, this clonotype turned up many times. This rearrangement joins TRBV5-1 to TRBJ2-5; D is unresolved. The CDR3 extends over 14 amino acids. Deletions cut 4 bases from V and 2 bases from J, with 12 bases between. The germline V gene has CDR1 SGHRS and CDR2 YFSETQ. The CDR3 bases are TGCGCCAGCAGCCCGTCCGCGGCACAAGAGACCCAGTACTTC. It yields the protein CASSPSAAQETQYF.

This rearrangement joins TRBV5-1 to TRBJ2-5, with 10 bases identical to TRBD2. Germline V lookup: CDR1 SGHRS, CDR2 YFSETQ. This CDR3 region has 16 residues. V shed 4 bases, J shed 1 base, and the junction held 7 bases outside the gene matches. CDR3 in DNA: TGCGCCAGCAGCAGGGGGACTAGCGTTACCCAAGAGACCCAGTACTTC. This encodes CASSRGTSVTQETQYF.